These 7 T cell receptor beta chains were all obtained from the same sample, sequenced in a study of CD8+ T cells in alopecia areata listed by TCRdb under 2018. Libraries were made using the immunoSEQ multiplex PCR assay. For TCR sequencing, RNA was extracted from every sample and reverse transcribed into cDNA to serve as template. TCRdb carries this immuneACCESS record with in-frame sequences only. Its versions omit some clonotypes, under half of them owing to an unresolved V gene in the studies checked, with the rest unexplained. This sample is represented by more than 200,000 clones; approximately 45% of them were singletons. The ten largest clones add up to about 2.6% of the sample. This sample's treatment or condition label indicates: oral pan-JAK inhibitor, 5-10 mg twice daily. This specimen was CD4+ T cells sorted from blood, taken between weeks 36 and 40, from a patient treated with tofacitinib. The receptors were gathered from a human donor with alopecia areata.

V is TRBV25-1 and J is TRBJ2-2, with D possibly matching TRBD1 (6 bases). There are 12 residues in the CDR3. Germline loops: CDR1 MGHDK, CDR2 SYGVNS. V gave up 7 bases and J gave up 3 bases, with 6 bases separating them. The CDR3 region is CASKGDTGELFF. The CDR3 DNA reads as TGTGCCAGCAAGGGGGACACCGGGGAGCTGTTTTTT.

The rearrangement joins TRBV7-9 to TRBJ1-1; no definite D call. This CDR3 has 16 residues. V dropped 6 bases and J dropped 0 bases, with 17 bases sitting between them. The germline gives CDR1 SEHNR, CDR2 FQNEAQ (reference sequence). CDR3 DNA: TGTGCCAGCAGGCCGGCAATACAGTCGATGAACACTGAAGCTTTCTTT. This sequence encodes CASRPAIQSMNTEAFF. Full variable domain (missing parts from reference TRBV7-9 and TRBJ1-1): DTGVSQNPRHKITKRGQNVTFRCDPISEHNRLYWYRQTLGQGPEFLTYFQNEAQLEKSRLLSDRFSAERPKGSFSTLEIQRTEQGDSAMYLCASRPAIQSMNTEAFFGQGTRLTVV.

A word on this clone: Other DNA sequences in the same sample also yield this CDR3. V gene TRBV7-3 combines with J gene TRBJ2-2; no definite D call. V was shortened by 2 bases and J by 0 bases, with 4 bases between the two germline ends. Germline CDR1 reads SGHTA; CDR2 reads FQGTGA. CDR3 length equals 14 residues. CDR3 bases: TGTGCCAGCAGCTTATTAGCGAACACCGGGGAGCTGTTTTTT. Translated, it gives CASSLLANTGELFF.

The chain couples TRBV9 to TRBJ2-7; 7 bases map to TRBD2. This CDR3 contains 15 residues. Looked up from germline, CDR1 is SGDLS and CDR2 is YYNGEE. V was pared by 0 bases and J by 6 bases, with 9 bases of the junction left unmatched. CDR3 sequence: CASSVGVSRESEQYF. CDR3 coding DNA: TGTGCCAGCAGCGTAGGGGTCTCGCGGGAGTCCGAGCAGTACTTC.

This clone was counted only a few times. This chain uses TRBV4-3 with TRBJ2-7, with D unclear. V gave up 0 bases and J gave up 4 bases, with 16 bases separating them. The germline CDR1 and CDR2 sequences are LGHNA and YSLEER. The CDR3 extends over 16 amino acids. CDR3 amino acids: CASSQDLEIPSYEQYF. The CDR3 DNA reads TGCGCCAGCAGCCAAGATCTGGAGATACCTTCTTACGAGCAGTACTTC.

This clone was recorded a few times. The V and J genes are TRBV7-2 and TRBJ2-7; the match to TRBD1 covers 8 bases. The V gene end was trimmed by 5 bases and the J gene end by 1 base; junction bases not matched to a gene: 4. This CDR3 is built from 14 residues. The V gene's germline CDR1 is SGHTA and CDR2 FQGNSA. The CDR3, as DNA: TGTGCCAGCAGCACTAGACAGGGGTCCTACGAGCAGTACTTC. This translates into CASSTRQGSYEQYF.

This chain links TRBV29-1 with TRBJ1-3; D is unclear. This CDR3 spans 13 amino acids. The V end was cut by 5 bases, the J end by 3 bases, with 11 bases between. Germline CDR1 and CDR2: SQVTM and ANQGSEA. The CDR3 DNA sequence: TGCAGCGTTACCCGGGGAAGTGGAAACACCATATATTTT. As protein: CSVTRGSGNTIYF.